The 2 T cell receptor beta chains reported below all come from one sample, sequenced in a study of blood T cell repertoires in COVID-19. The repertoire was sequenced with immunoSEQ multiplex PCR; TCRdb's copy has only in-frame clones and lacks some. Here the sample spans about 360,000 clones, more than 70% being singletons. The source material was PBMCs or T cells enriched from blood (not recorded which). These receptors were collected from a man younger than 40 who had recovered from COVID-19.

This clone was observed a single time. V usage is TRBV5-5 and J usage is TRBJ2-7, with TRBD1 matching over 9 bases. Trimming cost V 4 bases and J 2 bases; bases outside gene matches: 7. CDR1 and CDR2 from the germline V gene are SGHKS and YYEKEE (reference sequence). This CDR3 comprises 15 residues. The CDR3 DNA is TGTGCCAGCAGCCCAGCGGACAGGGGCCCCTACGAGCAGTACTTC. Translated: CASSPADRGPYEQYF.

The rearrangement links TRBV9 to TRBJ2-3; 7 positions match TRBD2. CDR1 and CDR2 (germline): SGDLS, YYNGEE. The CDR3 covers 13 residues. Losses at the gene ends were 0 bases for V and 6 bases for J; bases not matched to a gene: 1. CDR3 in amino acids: CASSVEGGDTQYF. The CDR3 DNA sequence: TGTGCCAGCAGCGTAGAGGGAGGGGATACGCAGTATTTT.